This T cell receptor beta chain was obtained from a study of beta chain features in type 1 diabetes. Whole-study findings and limits: In type 1 diabetes patients, VDJ junctions had fewer insertions; deletions at these junctions were more frequent. Moderate but significant shortening of TCRB CDR3s was recorded in all four CD4+ subsets from Type 1 diabetes patients.

Looked up from germline, CDR1 is SGDLS and CDR2 is YYNGEE. The V and J ends lost 0 bases and 9 bases, in that order; junction bases with no gene match: 5. The CDR3 is 15 residues long. The authors reverse transcribed all of the isolated RNA, so sequencing captured expressed TCRB transcripts. Some clones are missing from TCRdb's copy, which holds only in-frame ones; the method was immunoSEQ multiplex PCR. The sample records some 270,000 clones, approximately 11% being singletons. In regard to this clone: Its target is unknown.

The chain combines TRBV9 with TRBJ2-1; TRBD2 matches at 11 bases. The TCR was taken from a man between 25 and 39 years old with type 1 diabetes. Sequencing was done on a sample of naive CD4+ T cells from blood. CDR3 residues: CASSVERLAGGEQFF. The CDR3 coding sequence is TGTGCCAGCAGCGTAGAGCGGCTAGCGGGGGGTGAGCAGTTCTTC.